Given below is one TCR beta chain in context. This sample was taken from a study of identical twins. TCRdb analysed the 5' RACE reads with MiXCR anew, one entry per CDR3 protein. The table records 1,800,000 or so distinct CDR3 sequences, about 32% of them present only once. This CDR3 is 14 amino acids long. CDR1 LGHNT and CDR2 FRNRAP come from the germline V gene. V dropped 4 bases and J dropped 10; count of bases not matched to a gene: 8. The sequence was obtained from a newborn girl in good health. Sequencing was performed on cord blood. V and J are TRBV12-5 and TRBJ2-1; 9 nucleotides line up with TRBD2. This CDR3 reads CASGSGSGSGEQFF. As DNA, the CDR3 is TGTGCTAGTGGTTCGGGTAGCGGGAGCGGCGAGCAGTTCTTC.